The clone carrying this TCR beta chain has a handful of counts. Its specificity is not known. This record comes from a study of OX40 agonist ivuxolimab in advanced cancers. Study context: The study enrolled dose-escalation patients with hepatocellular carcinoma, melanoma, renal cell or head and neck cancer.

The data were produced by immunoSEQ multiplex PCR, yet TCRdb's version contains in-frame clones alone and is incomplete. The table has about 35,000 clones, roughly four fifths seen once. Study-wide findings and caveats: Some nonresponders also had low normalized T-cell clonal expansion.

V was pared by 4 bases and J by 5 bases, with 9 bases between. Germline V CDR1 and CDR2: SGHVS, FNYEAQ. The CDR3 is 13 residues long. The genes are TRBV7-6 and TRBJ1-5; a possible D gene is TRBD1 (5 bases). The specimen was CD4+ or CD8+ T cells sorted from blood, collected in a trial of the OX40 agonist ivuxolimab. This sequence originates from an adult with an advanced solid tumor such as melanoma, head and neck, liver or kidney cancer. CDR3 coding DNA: TGTGCCAGCAGCTCAGGGCTGGATCAGCCCCAGCATTTT. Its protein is CASSSGLDQPQHF.